Below, 5 T cell receptor beta chains from the same sample are listed, as sequenced in a study of T cells in women clearing cervical HPV infection. Sequencing used immunoSEQ multiplex PCR; TCRdb keeps in-frame clones, though not all of them. The listing records 25,000 to 35,000 clones. Sequenced input: blood buffy coat. The receptors here all came from a woman aged 18 to 75 with a cervical HPV16 infection that either progressed to CIN3+ or cleared (not recorded which).

To note about this clone: From the germline J gene comes the end of the CDR3, since the read stops 3 residues before it. V and J are TRBV4-1 and TRBJ2-7; 7 bases agree with TRBD1. V was pared by 3 bases and J by 1 base, with 6 bases of the junction left unmatched. The CDR3 length is 15 residues. From germline, CDR1 is MGHRA and CDR2 YSYEKL. CDR3 protein: CASSHRDSASYEQYF. Incomplete CDR3 DNA: TGCGCCAGCAGCCACCGGGACAGTGCTTCCTACGAG.

Turning to this clone: The read stops 3 residues short of the end of the CDR3; the missing end is completed from the germline J gene. The rearrangement joins TRBV19 to TRBJ2-5, with 10 bases identical to TRBD2. Germline CDR1 is LNHDA and CDR2 is SQIVND (reference sequence). The ends lost 9 bases at V and 4 bases at J; junction bases unmatched: 20. CDR3 length equals 18 residues. The CDR3 sequence: CASGSIRSSGGKGETQYF. CDR3 bases read: TGTGCCAGCGGTAGTATAAGGTCTAGCGGGGGTAAAGGAGAGACC.

To note about this clone: The read stops 3 residues short of the end of the CDR3; the missing end is completed from the germline J gene. The chain carries TRBV24-1 and TRBJ2-3; no clear D gene. Deletions cut 0 bases from V and 2 bases from J, with 5 bases between. Germline CDR1 KGHDR, CDR2 SFDVKD. This CDR3 has 14 amino acids. The sequenced part of the CDR3 DNA is TGTGCCACCAGTGATTTGCAGTACACAGATACG. This gives the protein CATSDLQYTDT. The entire CDR3 protein is CATSDLQYTDTQYF.

A note on this clone: The read falls 3 residues short of the CDR3 end, and the missing part is taken from the germline J gene. The chain links TRBV23-1 to TRBJ2-7, with D uncertain. TRBV23-1 falls under the ORF class, with uncertain function. V was trimmed by 10 bases and J by 6 bases, leaving 19 bases between them. The CDR3 runs to 13 residues. The chain's CDR3 is CATMSHKPGEQYF. The DNA read from the CDR3 is TGCGCCACCATGTCCCATAAGCCCGGCGAG.

For this clone: The sequence runs out 3 residues before the end of the CDR3; the remainder is reconstructed from the germline J gene. The V gene is TRBV2, the J gene TRBJ2-4; D gene unclear. Germline-derived CDR1 and CDR2 are SNHLY and FYNNEI. The germline V and J ends were trimmed by 4 bases and 2 bases, with 15 bases remaining between them. The CDR3 loop spans 16 amino acids. The DNA read from the CDR3 is TGTGCCAGCAGTGTCGAAGGTACATTGACCAAAAACATT. Translated, it gives CASSVEGTLTKNI. In full, the CDR3 is CASSVEGTLTKNIQYF.